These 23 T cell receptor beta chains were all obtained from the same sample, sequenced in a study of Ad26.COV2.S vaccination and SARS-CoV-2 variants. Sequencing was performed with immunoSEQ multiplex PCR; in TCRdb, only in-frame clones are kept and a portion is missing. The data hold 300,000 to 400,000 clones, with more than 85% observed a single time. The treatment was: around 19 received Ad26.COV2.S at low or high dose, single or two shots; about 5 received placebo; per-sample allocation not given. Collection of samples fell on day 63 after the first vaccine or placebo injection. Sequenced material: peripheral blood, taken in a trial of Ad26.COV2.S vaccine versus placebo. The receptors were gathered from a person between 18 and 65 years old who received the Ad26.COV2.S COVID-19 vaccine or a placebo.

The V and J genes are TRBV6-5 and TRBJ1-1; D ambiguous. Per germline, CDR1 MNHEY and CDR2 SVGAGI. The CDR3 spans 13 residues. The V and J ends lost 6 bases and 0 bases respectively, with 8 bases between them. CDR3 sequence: CASRVNMNTEAFF. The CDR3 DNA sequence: TGTGCCAGCAGAGTCAATATGAACACTGAAGCTTTCTTT.

The CDR3 DNA reads TGTGCCAGCAGTTACGCTCCGGGACAGGGCAGCAATCAGCCCCAGCATTTT. Translation: CASSYAPGQGSNQPQHF. The chain is built from TRBV6-2 or TRBV6-3 and TRBJ1-5; TRBD1 aligns across 9 bases. CDR1 is MNHEY and CDR2 is SVGEGT in the germline V gene. The CDR3 has 17 amino acids. V dropped 2 bases and J dropped 1; count of bases not matched to a gene: 6.

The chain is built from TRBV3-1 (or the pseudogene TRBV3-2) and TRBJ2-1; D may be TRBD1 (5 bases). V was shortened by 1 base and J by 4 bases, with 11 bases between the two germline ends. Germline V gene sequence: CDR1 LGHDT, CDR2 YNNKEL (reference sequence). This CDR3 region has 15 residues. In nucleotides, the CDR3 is TGTGCCAGCAGCCAAGCTGGGGCAGAATACAATGAGCAGTTCTTC. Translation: CASSQAGAEYNEQFF.

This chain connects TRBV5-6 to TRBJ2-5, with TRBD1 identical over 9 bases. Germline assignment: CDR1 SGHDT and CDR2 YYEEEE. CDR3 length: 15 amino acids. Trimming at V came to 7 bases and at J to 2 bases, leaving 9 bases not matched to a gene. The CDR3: CASSTGTGFQETQYF. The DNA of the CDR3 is TGTGCCAGCTCGACCGGGACAGGGTTTCAAGAGACCCAGTACTTC.

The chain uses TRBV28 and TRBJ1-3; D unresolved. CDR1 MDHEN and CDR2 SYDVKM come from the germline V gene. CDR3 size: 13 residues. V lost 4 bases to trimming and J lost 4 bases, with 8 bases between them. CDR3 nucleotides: TGTGCCAGCAGTTACAACAACGGAAACACCATATATTTT. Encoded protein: CASSYNNGNTIYF.

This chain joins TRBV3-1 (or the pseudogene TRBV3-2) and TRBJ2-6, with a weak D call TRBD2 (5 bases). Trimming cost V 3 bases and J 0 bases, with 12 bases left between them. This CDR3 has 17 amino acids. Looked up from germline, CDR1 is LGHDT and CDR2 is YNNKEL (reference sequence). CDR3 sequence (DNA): TGTGCCAGCAGCCACGGTAGCGCCACCTCTGGGGCCAACGTCCTGACTTTC. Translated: CASSHGSATSGANVLTF.

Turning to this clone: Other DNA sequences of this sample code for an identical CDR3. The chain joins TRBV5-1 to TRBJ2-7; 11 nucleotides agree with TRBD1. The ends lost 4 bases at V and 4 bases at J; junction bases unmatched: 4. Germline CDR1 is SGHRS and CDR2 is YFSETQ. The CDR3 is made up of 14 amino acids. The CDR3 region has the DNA TGCGCCAGCAGCCTCGGGACAGGGGGTTACGAGCAGTACTTC. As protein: CASSLGTGGYEQYF.

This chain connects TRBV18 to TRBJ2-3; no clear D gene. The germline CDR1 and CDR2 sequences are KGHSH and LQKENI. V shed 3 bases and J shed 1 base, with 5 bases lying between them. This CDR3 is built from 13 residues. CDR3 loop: CASSPIRTDTQYF. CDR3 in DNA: TGTGCCAGCTCACCCATACGCACAGATACGCAGTATTTT.

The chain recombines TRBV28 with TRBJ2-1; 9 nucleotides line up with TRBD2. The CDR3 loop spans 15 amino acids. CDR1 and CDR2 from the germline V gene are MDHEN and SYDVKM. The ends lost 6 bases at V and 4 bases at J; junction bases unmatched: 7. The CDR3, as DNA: TGTGCCAGCAGCAGTAGCGGGAGTCGGTACAATGAGCAGTTCTTC. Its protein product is CASSSSGSRYNEQFF.

CDR3 bases: TGTGCCAGCAGGACAACATCTCTCTCCTATGGCTACACCTTC. It encodes CASRTTSLSYGYTF. V is TRBV6-5 and J is TRBJ1-2; D is unclear. Trimming took 6 bases from V and 4 from J, leaving 15 bases between them. The V gene's germline CDR1 is MNHEY and CDR2 SVGAGI. The CDR3 length is 14 residues.

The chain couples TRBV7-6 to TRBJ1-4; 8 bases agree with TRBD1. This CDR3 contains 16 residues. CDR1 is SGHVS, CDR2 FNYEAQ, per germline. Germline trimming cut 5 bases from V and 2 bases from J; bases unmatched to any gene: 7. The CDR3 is CASSRGQGGTNEKLFF. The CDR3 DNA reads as TGTGCCAGCAGCCGCGGACAGGGTGGGACTAATGAAAAACTGTTTTTT.

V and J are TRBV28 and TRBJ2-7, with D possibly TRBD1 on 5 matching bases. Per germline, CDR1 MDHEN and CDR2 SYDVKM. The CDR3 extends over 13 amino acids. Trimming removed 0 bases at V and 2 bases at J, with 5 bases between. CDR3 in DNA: TGTGCCAGCAGTTTATGGGGGCCCTACGAGCAGTACTTC. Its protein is CASSLWGPYEQYF.

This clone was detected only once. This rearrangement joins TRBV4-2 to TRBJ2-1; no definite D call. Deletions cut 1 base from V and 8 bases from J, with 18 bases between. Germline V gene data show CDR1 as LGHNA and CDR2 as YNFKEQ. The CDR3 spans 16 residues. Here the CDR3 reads CASSQAVRLPAHEQFF. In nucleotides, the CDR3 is TGTGCCAGCAGCCAAGCGGTGAGACTCCCCGCCCATGAGCAGTTCTTC.

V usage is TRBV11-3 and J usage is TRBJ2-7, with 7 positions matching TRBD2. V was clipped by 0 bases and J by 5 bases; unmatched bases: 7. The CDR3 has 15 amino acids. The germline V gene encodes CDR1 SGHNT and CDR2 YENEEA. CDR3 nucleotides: TGTGCCAGCAGCTTAGAGGCGGGAGCTGACAACGAGCAGTACTTC. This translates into CASSLEAGADNEQYF.

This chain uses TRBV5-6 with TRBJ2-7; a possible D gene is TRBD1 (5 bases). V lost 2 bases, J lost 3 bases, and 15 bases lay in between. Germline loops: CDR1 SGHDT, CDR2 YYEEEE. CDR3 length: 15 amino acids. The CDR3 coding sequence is TGTGCCAGCAGCTTCTTAGGGGAACGGATCTACGAGCAGTACTTC. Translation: CASSFLGERIYEQYF.

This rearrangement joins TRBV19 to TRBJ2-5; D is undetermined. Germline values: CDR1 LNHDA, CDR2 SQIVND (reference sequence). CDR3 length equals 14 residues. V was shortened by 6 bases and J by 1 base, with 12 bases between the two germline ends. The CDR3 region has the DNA TGTGCCAGTAGGGCTCGCGGAGCCCAAGAGACCCAGTACTTC. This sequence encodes CASRARGAQETQYF.

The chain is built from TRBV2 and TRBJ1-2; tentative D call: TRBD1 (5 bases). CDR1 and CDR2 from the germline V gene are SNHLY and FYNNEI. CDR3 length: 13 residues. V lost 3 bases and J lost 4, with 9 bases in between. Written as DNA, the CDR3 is TGTGCCAGCAGTGACCCAGGGTTCTATGGCTACACCTTC. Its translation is CASSDPGFYGYTF.

Here the CDR3 reads CASSEPGDQETQYF. DNA for the CDR3: TGTGCCAGCAGTGAACCAGGGGACCAAGAGACCCAGTACTTC. The chain recombines TRBV25-1 with TRBJ2-5, with a tentative D call TRBD1 (6 bases). The CDR3 is 14 residues long. In germline, CDR1 is MGHDK, CDR2 SYGVNS. V lost 2 bases and J 0 bases, leaving 7 bases between the germline ends.

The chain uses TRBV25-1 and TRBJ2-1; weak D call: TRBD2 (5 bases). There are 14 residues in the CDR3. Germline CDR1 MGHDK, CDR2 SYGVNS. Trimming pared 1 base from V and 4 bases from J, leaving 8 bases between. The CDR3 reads CASSEFRGYNEQFF. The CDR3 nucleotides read TGTGCCAGCAGTGAATTTCGGGGATACAATGAGCAGTTCTTC.

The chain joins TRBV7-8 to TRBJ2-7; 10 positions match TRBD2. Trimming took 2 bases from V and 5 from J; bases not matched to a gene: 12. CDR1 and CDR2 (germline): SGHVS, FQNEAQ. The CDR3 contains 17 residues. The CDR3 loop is CASSLTQHLAGVNEQYF. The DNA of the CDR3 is TGTGCCAGCAGCTTAACCCAACACCTAGCGGGAGTTAACGAGCAGTACTTC.

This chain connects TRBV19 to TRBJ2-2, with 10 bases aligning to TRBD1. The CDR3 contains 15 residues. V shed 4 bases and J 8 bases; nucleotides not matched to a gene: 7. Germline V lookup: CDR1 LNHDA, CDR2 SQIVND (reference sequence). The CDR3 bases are TGTGCCAGTAGTACCCTTGGGACAGGGGCTGGGGAGCTGTTTTTT. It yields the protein CASSTLGTGAGELFF. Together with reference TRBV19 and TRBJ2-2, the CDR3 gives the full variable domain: DGGITQSPKYLFRKEGQNVTLSCEQNLNHDAMYWYRQDPGQGLRLIYYSQIVNDFQKGDIAEGYSVSREKKESFPLTVTSAQKNPTAFYLCASSTLGTGAGELFFGEGSRLTVL.

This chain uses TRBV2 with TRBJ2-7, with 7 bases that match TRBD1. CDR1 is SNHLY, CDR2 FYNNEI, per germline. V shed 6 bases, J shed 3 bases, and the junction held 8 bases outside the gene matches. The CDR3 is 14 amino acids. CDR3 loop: CASSIQDRFYEQYF. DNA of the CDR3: TGTGCCAGCAGCATTCAGGACAGGTTCTACGAGCAGTACTTC.

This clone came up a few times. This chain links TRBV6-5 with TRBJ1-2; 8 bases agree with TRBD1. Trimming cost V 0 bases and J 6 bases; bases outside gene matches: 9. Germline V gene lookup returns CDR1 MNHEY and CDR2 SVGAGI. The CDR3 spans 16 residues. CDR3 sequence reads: CASSYSLGSGGNGYTF. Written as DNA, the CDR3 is TGTGCCAGCAGTTACTCATTAGGGTCAGGGGGCAATGGCTACACCTTC.